What follows are 21 T cell receptor beta chains derived from one specimen sequenced in a study of blood T cell repertoires in COVID-19. Assay: immunoSEQ multiplex PCR; the TCRdb copy retains only in-frame clones and omits some. The sample gives about 130,000 clones, around 80% of which show up once; around 4.1% is in the top ten. The sample comprised peripheral blood. The receptor source for this set is a woman aged 45-59 years with acute or convalescent COVID-19.

The genes are TRBV19 and TRBJ1-6; 8 positions match TRBD1. CDR1 and CDR2 from the germline V gene are LNHDA and SQIVND (reference sequence). The J segment lost 9 bases and the V segment lost 5 bases, leaving 9 bases of the junction unmatched. The CDR3 sequence is 15 residues long. The CDR3 reads CASSYEGTGLSPLHF. The CDR3 DNA is TGTGCCAGTAGTTACGAAGGGACAGGACTTTCACCCCTCCACTTT.

This chain connects TRBV11-2 to TRBJ2-5; tentatively, D is TRBD1 (5 bases). The CDR3 sequence is 13 residues long. V was cut by 1 base and J by 6 bases, with 9 bases left in between. Per germline, CDR1 SGHAT and CDR2 FQNNGV. The CDR3 DNA sequence: TGTGCCAGCAGCTTAGTGGGGCTTAAGACCCAGTACTTC. This codes for CASSLVGLKTQYF.

This chain links TRBV2 with TRBJ2-7; TRBD1 matches at 7 bases. Germline V gene lookup returns CDR1 SNHLY and CDR2 FYNNEI. The CDR3 totals 14 residues. V lost 3 bases to trimming and J lost 2 bases; unmatched junction nucleotides: 4. The CDR3 protein is CASSDVDRPYEQYF. CDR3 DNA sequence: TGTGCCAGCAGTGACGTGGACAGGCCCTACGAGCAGTACTTC.

Only a few counts were recorded for this clone. The CDR3 sequence: CASSHLTGGGGTEAFF. The CDR3 DNA reads TGTGCCAGCAGCCACTTGACAGGGGGCGGAGGGACTGAAGCTTTCTTT. The gene calls are TRBV3-1 (or the pseudogene TRBV3-2) and TRBJ1-1, with TRBD1 matching over 10 bases. Trimming at V came to 3 bases and at J to 5 bases, leaving 9 bases not matched to a gene. The CDR3 is made up of 16 amino acids. From germline, CDR1 is LGHDT and CDR2 YNNKEL (reference sequence).

V is TRBV3-1 (or the pseudogene TRBV3-2) and J is TRBJ2-1; the match to TRBD2 covers 12 bases. Germline V lookup: CDR1 LGHDT, CDR2 YNNKEL (reference sequence). CDR3 length: 14 residues. V dropped 4 bases and J dropped 8; count of bases not matched to a gene: 3. CDR3 sequence reads: CASSPRTSGDEQFF. For the CDR3, the DNA is TGTGCCAGCAGCCCACGGACTAGCGGGGATGAGCAGTTCTTC.

The J gene is TRBJ2-7, the V gene TRBV7-9, with D possibly being TRBD1 (6 bases). The germline V gene encodes CDR1 SEHNR and CDR2 FQNEAQ (reference sequence). Trimming took off 5 bases at V and 4 bases at J, with 27 bases between the two ends. This CDR3 has 18 amino acids. This CDR3 reads CASSRGLPGHLRRYEQYF. The CDR3 DNA is TGTGCCAGCAGCCGGGGTTTACCGGGACACCTACGTAGGTACGAGCAGTACTTC.

This chain joins TRBV7-8 and TRBJ2-6; 8 bases line up with TRBD2. Germline assignment: CDR1 SGHVS and CDR2 FQNEAQ. J gave up 6 bases and V 5 bases, and 6 bases lay outside the gene matches. This CDR3 spans 15 amino acids. The CDR3 reads CASSREGSKANVLTF. The DNA of the CDR3 is TGTGCCAGCAGCCGGGAGGGGTCAAAGGCCAACGTCCTGACTTTC.

The chain is built from TRBV5-1 and TRBJ2-3, with 9 bases lining up with TRBD2. CDR1 SGHRS and CDR2 YFSETQ come from the germline V gene. V shed 0 bases, J shed 5 bases, and the junction held 4 bases outside the gene matches. The CDR3 runs to 15 residues. This chain's CDR3 is CASSLAAGGEDTQYF. The CDR3 DNA follows: TGCGCCAGCAGCTTGGCAGCGGGGGGAGAAGATACGCAGTATTTT. The full variable domain, completed using reference TRBV5-1 and TRBJ2-3, is KAGVTQTPRYLIKTRGQQVTLSCSPISGHRSVSWYQQTPGQGLQFLFEYFSETQRNKGNFPGRFSGRQFSNSRSEMNVSTLELGDSALYLCASSLAAGGEDTQYFGPGTRLTVL.

The rearrangement uses TRBV7-2 and TRBJ2-1; 7 bases are shared with TRBD2. V lost 5 bases to trimming and J lost 2 bases; unmatched junction nucleotides: 6. Germline V gene sequence: CDR1 SGHTA, CDR2 FQGNSA. This CDR3 has 15 amino acids. CDR3 bases: TGTGCCAGCAGCCGCAGCGGGGCTACCTACAATGAGCAGTTCTTC. Encoded protein: CASSRSGATYNEQFF.

The CDR3 nucleotides are TGTGCCAGCTCAGCGCGACAGGGGGCCGACTCTGGGGCCAACGTCCTGACTTTC. Its translation is CASSARQGADSGANVLTF. The chain uses TRBV18 and TRBJ2-6, with 10 bases that match TRBD1. V gave up 5 bases and J gave up 0 bases; unmatched junction bases: 7. Germline CDR1 KGHSH, CDR2 LQKENI. This CDR3 comprises 18 residues.

This clone was detected once. J is TRBJ2-5 and V is TRBV7-2; D ambiguous. The CDR3 contains 13 residues. V lost 6 bases and J 4 bases, leaving 12 bases between the germline ends. The germline V gene encodes CDR1 SGHTA and CDR2 FQGNSA. CDR3 loop: CASSPKSGETQYF. The CDR3 nucleotides read TGTGCCAGCAGTCCCAAGTCGGGAGAGACCCAGTACTTC.

The chain links TRBV2 to TRBJ1-1; 8 bases agree with TRBD1. Losses at the gene ends were 7 bases for V and 0 bases for J; bases not matched to a gene: 1. Germline V gene sequence: CDR1 SNHLY, CDR2 FYNNEI. CDR3 length: 13 residues. The CDR3 nucleotides are TGTGCCAGCAAGGGACAGGTGAACACTGAAGCTTTCTTT. As protein: CASKGQVNTEAFF. The full variable domain, with the rest looked up from reference TRBV2 and TRBJ1-1, is EPEVTQTPSHQVTQMGQEVILRCVPISNHLYFYWYRQILGQKVEFLVSFYNNEISEKSEIFDDQFSVERPDGSNFTLKIRSTKLEDSAMYFCASKGQVNTEAFFGQGTRLTVV.

The CDR3 bases are TGTGCCTGGAGTTTTTGGACTAGCGGGATTCAAGAGACCCAGTACTTC. Protein product: CAWSFWTSGIQETQYF. This chain joins TRBV30 and TRBJ2-5, with TRBD2 matching 12 bases. This CDR3 region has 16 residues. Trimming at V came to 2 bases and at J to 2 bases, leaving 6 bases not matched to a gene. Germline V gene sequence: CDR1 GTSNPN, CDR2 SVGIG (reference sequence).

Only a few counts were recorded for this clone. The chain links TRBV19 to TRBJ1-6; 7 bases are a match to TRBD1. V lost 10 bases and J lost 7; bases outside the gene matches: 7. Germline CDR1 reads LNHDA; CDR2 reads SQIVND (reference sequence). The CDR3 consists of 13 residues. The CDR3 region has the DNA TGTGCCACCTCCGGGACAGTAAATTCACCCCTCCACTTT. This sequence encodes CATSGTVNSPLHF.

Only one count was recorded for this clone. The chain's CDR3 is CASSPYREGMNTEAFF. CDR3 in DNA: TGTGCCAGCTCACCCTACCGGGAAGGGATGAACACTGAAGCTTTCTTT. The rearrangement joins TRBV18 to TRBJ1-1; D is ambiguous. V was trimmed by 3 bases and J by 0 bases, leaving 14 bases between them. Germline lookup yields CDR1 KGHSH and CDR2 LQKENI. The CDR3 runs to 16 residues.

This chain joins TRBV3-1 (or the pseudogene TRBV3-2) and TRBJ2-2; 7 bases are a match to TRBD1. This CDR3 has 16 amino acids. Germline CDR1 reads LGHDT; CDR2 reads YNNKEL (reference sequence). Unmatched junction bases numbered 9, after V lost 4 bases and J lost 4 bases. For the CDR3, the DNA is TGTGCCAGCAGCCTGCTAGGTACAGGGGTCACCGGGGAGCTGTTTTTT. Its translation is CASSLLGTGVTGELFF.

The V call is TRBV6-4, the J call TRBJ1-2, with TRBD1 identical over 11 bases. Germline CDR1 and CDR2: MRHNA and SNTAGT. Trimming at V came to 3 bases and at J to 4 bases, leaving 4 bases not matched to a gene. This CDR3 has 15 residues. The CDR3 sequence is CASSETGTGGYGYTF. CDR3 coding DNA: TGTGCCAGCAGTGAAACCGGGACAGGGGGCTATGGCTACACCTTC.

V and J are TRBV6-5 and TRBJ1-4, with 9 bases matching TRBD1. This CDR3 is built from 13 residues. Germline V gene data show CDR1 as MNHEY and CDR2 as SVGAGI. Unmatched junction bases numbered 0, after V lost 0 bases and J lost 10 bases. The CDR3 protein is CASSYSTGGKLFF. The CDR3 DNA reads as TGTGCCAGCAGTTACTCGACAGGGGGAAAACTGTTTTTT.

The chain carries TRBV28 and TRBJ2-1; 9 bases align to TRBD2. This CDR3 has 14 residues. V shed 2 bases, J shed 6 bases, and the junction held 2 bases outside the gene matches. Germline V CDR1 and CDR2: MDHEN, SYDVKM. The CDR3, as DNA: TGTGCCAGCAGTTTAAGAGCGGGAGGCAATGAGCAGTTCTTC. Translating it yields CASSLRAGGNEQFF.

V usage is TRBV27 and J usage is TRBJ2-3; maybe TRBD2 (6 bases). Trimming pared 5 bases from V and 10 bases from J, leaving 19 bases between. Germline V lookup: CDR1 MNHEY, CDR2 SMNVEV (reference sequence). The CDR3 loop spans 14 amino acids. CDR3 nucleotides: TGTGCCAGCAGTCCCACCCGGGACTCTAGCGCGCAGTATTTT. Amino acid sequence: CASSPTRDSSAQYF.

This sequence joins TRBV30 and TRBJ2-5; 9 bases are a match to TRBD1. V was pared by 1 base and J by 4 bases, with 7 bases of the junction left unmatched. CDR1 is GTSNPN and CDR2 is SVGIG in the germline V gene (reference sequence). This CDR3 spans 15 amino acids. DNA of the CDR3: TGTGCCTGGAGTGCCGGGACAGGGTATGGAGAGACCCAGTACTTC. Translating gives CAWSAGTGYGETQYF.